This TCR beta chain was recovered during a study of shared clonotypes between healthy human individuals. The method was immunoSEQ multiplex PCR; TCRdb's version includes in-frame clones alone and lacks a portion of them. The sample consists of millions of clones, just over 90% of them appearing once. The junction had 0 bases not matched to a gene; V was cut back by 2 bases and J by 3 bases. CDR3 length: 13 residues. CDR1 and CDR2 (germline): KGHSH, LQKENI. Adults of Caucasian background living in Nashville, Tennessee made up all donors. Researchers partitioned CD4+ cells into CD45RA+ naive and CD45RA-negative memory subsets. Remarks on this clone: This same CDR3 is encoded by further DNA sequences in the sample.

The chain uses TRBV18 and TRBJ2-7; 8 nucleotides align to TRBD1. The receptor's source is a man between 18 and 35 years old in good health. The specimen sequenced was naive CD4+ T cells sorted from blood. As for subset: CD45RA+ positively selected. The CDR3 DNA sequence: TGTGCCAGCTCACCAACAGGGGGCTACGAGCAGTACTTC. Its translation is CASSPTGGYEQYF.